Shown below are 19 T cell receptor beta chains from a single sample sequenced in a study of radiotherapy plus CTLA-4 blockade in lung cancer. Here immunoSEQ multiplex PCR was the method, and the copy in TCRdb shows in-frame clones only, minus some. The table lists around 130,000 clones, approximately 90% of them singletons. The source was peripheral blood, collected from a patient treated with radiotherapy plus ipilimumab. These receptors were taken from a human donor with non-small cell lung cancer that progressed on radiotherapy plus ipilimumab.

DNA for the CDR3: TGTGCCAGTAGCCCCCGGGGTTCCGGCGGGATAAGCTCCTACAATGAGCAGTTCTTC. Protein: CASSPRGSGGISSYNEQFF. The rearrangement joins TRBV19 to TRBJ2-1; D may be TRBD2 (6 bases). The CDR3 loop spans 19 amino acids. V was trimmed by 6 bases and J by 0 bases, leaving 24 bases between them. CDR1 and CDR2 from the germline V gene are LNHDA and SQIVND (reference sequence).

The chain combines TRBV7-9 with TRBJ2-3, with D possibly TRBD1 on 5 matching bases. With 5 bases removed from V and 0 bases from J, the gap between germline ends came to 15 bases. Per germline, CDR1 SEHNR and CDR2 FQNEAQ (reference sequence). The CDR3 sequence is 16 residues long. CDR3 sequence reads: CASSASETASTDTQYF. CDR3 DNA: TGTGCCAGCAGCGCCTCCGAGACAGCCAGCACAGATACGCAGTATTTT.

V is TRBV12-5 and J is TRBJ1-4, with D perhaps TRBD1 (5 bases). The V gene's germline CDR1 is LGHNT and CDR2 FRNRAP. The CDR3 sequence is 20 residues long. V was cut by 6 bases and J by 1 base, with 27 bases left in between. The CDR3 nucleotides are TGTGCTAGTGGACCACCACAAGAGGGACTAGCGTTTTTAACTAATGAAAAACTGTTTTTT. This gives the protein CASGPPQEGLAFLTNEKLFF.

CDR3 region: CASSATGTGGQETQYF. The CDR3 DNA sequence: TGTGCCAGCAGCGCCACCGGGACAGGGGGCCAAGAGACCCAGTACTTC. The rearrangement joins TRBV9 to TRBJ2-5; 11 bases match TRBD1. J was trimmed by 1 base and V by 3 bases; bases with no gene match: 5. The CDR3 spans 16 residues. Germline values: CDR1 SGDLS, CDR2 YYNGEE.

This clone was picked up one time. The chain has TRBV6-5 and TRBJ1-2; 9 positions agree with TRBD1. The ends lost 6 bases at V and 7 bases at J; junction bases unmatched: 12. The CDR3 extends over 15 amino acids. Germline V gene data show CDR1 as MNHEY and CDR2 as SVGAGI. CDR3 protein: CASRTGTGISGGYTF. The CDR3 region has the DNA TGTGCCAGCAGAACCGGGACAGGGATTTCGGGTGGCTACACCTTC.

The chain combines TRBV25-1 with TRBJ1-2; D is perhaps TRBD1 (5 bases). Germline loops: CDR1 MGHDK, CDR2 SYGVNS. CDR3 length equals 17 residues. Trimming removed 1 base from V and 0 bases from J, with 15 bases in between. The CDR3 loop reads CASSEWGSSLANYGYTF. In DNA form, the CDR3 reads TGTGCCAGCAGTGAATGGGGCAGCTCGTTAGCTAACTATGGCTACACCTTC.

The V call is TRBV29-1, the J call TRBJ2-3; tentatively, D is TRBD2 (5 bases). Germline V CDR1 and CDR2: SQVTM, ANQGSEA. CDR3 length: 12 residues. Trimming removed 4 bases from V and 4 bases from J, with 9 bases in between. Written as DNA, the CDR3 is TGCAGCGTTGTTCTAGCATCAGATACGCAGTATTTT. It codes for CSVVLASDTQYF.

The chain recombines TRBV10-3 with TRBJ2-2; D is unresolved. CDR1 and CDR2 from the germline V gene are ENHRY and SYGVKD. The CDR3 totals 13 residues. The germline V and J ends were trimmed by 6 bases and 2 bases, with 7 bases remaining between them. This CDR3 reads CAIRPYNTGELFF. The DNA for the CDR3 is TGTGCCATCAGACCCTATAACACCGGGGAGCTGTTTTTT.

The chain is built from TRBV10-1 and TRBJ2-7; D gene ambiguous. Trimming took off 6 bases at V and 0 bases at J, with 12 bases between the two ends. CDR3 size: 14 residues. From germline, CDR1 is WNHNN and CDR2 SYGVQD (reference sequence). CDR3 nucleotides: TGCGCCAGCAGCCCTCAGCAATTCTCCTACGAGCAGTACTTC. Translation gives CASSPQQFSYEQYF.

This chain connects TRBV27 to TRBJ2-5, with a tentative D call TRBD2 (5 bases). Germline CDR1 MNHEY, CDR2 SMNVEV (reference sequence). Trimming cost V 8 bases and J 5 bases, with 18 bases left between them. The CDR3 runs to 14 residues. CDR3 in DNA: TGTGCCAGCTCTCCCCTCGGCCGAGGGGAGACCCAGTACTTC. Encoded protein: CASSPLGRGETQYF.

This chain links TRBV18 with TRBJ1-4, with TRBD1 as a possible D gene (5 bases). Germline V gene lookup returns CDR1 KGHSH and CDR2 LQKENI. This CDR3 region has 17 residues. V lost 2 bases, J lost 1 base, and 14 bases lay in between. The CDR3 reads CASSPLAGVLTNEKLFF. CDR3 nucleotide sequence: TGTGCCAGCTCACCATTAGCGGGGGTGTTAACTAATGAAAAACTGTTTTTT.

The gene calls are TRBV29-1 and TRBJ1-1, with a weak D call TRBD1 (6 bases). Looked up from germline, CDR1 is SQVTM and CDR2 is ANQGSEA. Trimming removed 5 bases at V and 1 base at J, with 8 bases between. The length of the CDR3 is 12 residues. This chain's CDR3 is CSVQQGNTEAFF. CDR3 bases: TGCAGCGTTCAACAGGGGAACACTGAAGCTTTCTTT.

This clone appeared once. The chain joins TRBV7-8 to TRBJ1-2; D is undetermined. V lost 4 bases to trimming and J lost 1 base, with 13 bases between them. CDR1 and CDR2 from the germline V gene are SGHVS and FQNEAQ. The CDR3 is 15 amino acids. DNA for the CDR3: TGTGCCAGCAGCTCAGGACGGTTTATTAACTATGGCTACACCTTC. Amino acid sequence: CASSSGRFINYGYTF.

The gene calls are TRBV14 and TRBJ1-5; D call uncertain. Looked up from germline, CDR1 is SGHDN and CDR2 is FVKESK. The CDR3 is 16 residues long. V shed 4 bases and J shed 6 bases, with 19 bases lying between them. The CDR3 bases are TGTGCCAGCAGCCCCGAGCCGGTGGGAGAATGTCAGCCCCAGCATTTT. It codes for CASSPEPVGECQPQHF.

This rearrangement joins TRBV12-5 to TRBJ2-1; maybe TRBD2 (5 bases). CDR1 LGHNT and CDR2 FRNRAP come from the germline V gene. Trimming cost V 6 bases and J 7 bases, with 13 bases left between them. The length of the CDR3 is 13 residues. CDR3 region: CASGRLLGNEQFF. DNA for the CDR3: TGTGCTAGTGGCCGACTATTAGGGAATGAGCAGTTCTTC. The entire variable domain, with the rest obtained from reference TRBV12-5 and TRBJ2-1, is as follows: DARVTQTPRHKVTEMGQEVTMRCQPILGHNTVFWYRQTMMQGLELLAYFRNRAPLDDSGMPKDRFSAEMPDATLATLKIQPSEPRDSAVYFCASGRLLGNEQFFGPGTRLTVL.

This chain connects TRBV7-8 to TRBJ2-2, with D hard to call. The CDR3 runs to 18 residues. V was shortened by 4 bases and J by 0 bases, with 18 bases between the two germline ends. CDR1 and CDR2 from the germline V gene are SGHVS and FQNEAQ. CDR3 protein: CASSSDREQYSNTGELFF. The CDR3 region has the DNA TGTGCCAGCAGCTCCGATAGGGAACAATACTCGAACACCGGGGAGCTGTTTTTT.

As to this clone: At one end, the junction sequence differs from germline, possibly due to a read error. The chain has TRBV11-2 and TRBJ1-2, with D unresolved. The CDR3 has 13 amino acids. Per germline, CDR1 SGHAT and CDR2 FQNNGV. This chain's CDR3 is CAISPGRGYGYTF. As DNA, the CDR3 is TGTGCCATCAGCCCCGGGCGAGGCTATGGCTACACCTTC. The full variable domain, with the rest looked up from reference TRBV11-2 and TRBJ1-2, is EAGVAQSPRYKIIEKRQSVAFWCNPISGHATLYWYQQILGQGPKLLIQFQNNGVVDDSQLPKDRFSAERLKGVDSTLKIQPAKLEDSAVYLCAISPGRGYGYTFGSGTRLTVV.

The gene calls are TRBV5-5 and TRBJ2-7; no clear D. The CDR3 consists of 14 residues. In germline, CDR1 is SGHKS, CDR2 YYEKEE (reference sequence). Trimming shortened V by 1 base and J by 2 bases, and 10 bases separated the two germline ends. CDR3 protein: CASSLSQVAYEQYF. In nucleotides, the CDR3 is TGTGCCAGCAGCTTGAGTCAGGTGGCCTACGAGCAGTACTTC. The complete variable domain, with remaining parts taken from reference TRBV5-5 and TRBJ2-7, reads DAGVTQSPTHLIKTRGQQVTLRCSPISGHKSVSWYQQVLGQGPQFIFQYYEKEERGRGNFPDRFSARQFPNYSSELNVNALLLGDSALYLCASSLSQVAYEQYFGPGTRLTVT.

The gene calls are TRBV7-2 and TRBJ2-3, with D tentatively TRBD1 (7 bases). Per the germline V gene, CDR1 is SGHTA and CDR2 is FQGNSA. Trimming cost V 6 bases and J 2 bases, with 12 bases left between them. The CDR3 is 14 amino acids. DNA for the CDR3: TGTGCCAGCAGTCAGGGGGGCTACACAGATACGCAGTATTTT. It codes for CASSQGGYTDTQYF.